These T cell receptor beta chains were read from a single sample in a study of T cells in Graves' hyperthyroidism and ophthalmopathy. TCRdb fed the multiplex PCR reads into MiXCR, producing one record per CDR3 protein. The profile shows some 350,000 distinct CDR3 sequences, 25% of them singletons. The specimen sequenced was blood. These receptors were obtained from a man aged 50 to 60 with Graves' hyperthyroidism. Both conserved end residues are part of each CDR3.

V: TRBV29-1
CDR3: CSVSAGQETQYF

V: TRBV24-1
CDR3: CATSSSPSTDTQYF

V: TRBV19
CDR3: CASSIGPTGAFF

V: TRBV6-1
CDR3: CASRTGQSSNQPQHF

V: TRBV7-2
CDR3: CASSLSLSHEAFF

V: TRBV20-1
CDR3: CSARRQGEGLFF

V: TRBV30
CDR3: CAWSVRLVYGYTF

V: TRBV4-1
CDR3: CASSQPEDNEQFF

V: TRBV3-1
CDR3: CASSTGWGEKLFF

V: TRBV7-3
CDR3: CASSANVAGGITDTQYF

V: TRBV3-1
CDR3: CASSQDYRSQYF

V: TRBV28
CDR3: CASRAGTAHVTQYF

V: TRBV11-3
CDR3: CASSLVRGEQYF

V: TRBV2
CDR3: CASMAGNNSPLHF

V: TRBV15
CDR3: CATSTMTSGSLEQYF

V: TRBV28
CDR3: CASHISGTGDYEQYF

V: TRBV9
CDR3: CASSPRSTATYEQYF

V: TRBV6-1
CDR3: CASGGGSSSTDTQYF

V: TRBV2
CDR3: CASSEGRYTEAFF

V: TRBV30
CDR3: CAWSDGTVNYGYTF

V: TRBV29-1
CDR3: CSAEGQGEEQFF

V: TRBV20-1
CDR3: CSAWAGDGTDTQYF